Following are 6 T cell receptor beta chains from one sample sequenced in a study of CD8 T cells in seronegative destructive rheumatoid arthritis. Repertoires were generated with immunoSEQ multiplex PCR, while TCRdb's copy carries only in-frame clones and drops some. Of roughly 13,000 clones in the sample, around four fifths were seen once. Sample: CD8+ T cells from blood. These receptors all stem from a woman aged 30 to 49 with seronegative destructive rheumatoid arthritis.

This chain uses TRBV9 with TRBJ2-1; D unresolved. The CDR3 has 13 residues. Trimming took off 4 bases at V and 3 bases at J, with 8 bases between the two ends. Germline values: CDR1 SGDLS, CDR2 YYNGEE. CDR3 sequence: CASSPLVYNEQFF. CDR3 nucleotide sequence: TGTGCCAGCAGCCCCCTAGTCTACAATGAGCAGTTCTTC.

The chain uses TRBV5-8 and TRBJ2-7; TRBD1 aligns across 9 bases. Germline CDR1 is SGHTS and CDR2 is YDEGEE. This CDR3 spans 15 amino acids. The J segment lost 2 bases and the V segment lost 2 bases, leaving 5 bases of the junction unmatched. The CDR3 protein is CASSLPGQGAYEQYF. The CDR3 DNA is TGTGCCAGCAGCTTACCGGGACAGGGTGCCTACGAGCAGTACTTC. Supplemented by reference TRBV5-8 and TRBJ2-7, the full variable domain reads EAGVTQSPTHLIKTRGQQATLRCSPISGHTSVYWYQQALGLGLQFLLWYDEGEERNRGNFPPRFSGRQFPNYSSELNVNALELEDSALYLCASSLPGQGAYEQYFGPGTRLTVT.

The CDR3 protein is CASSSRLAGLSYEQYV. The CDR3, as DNA: TGTGCCAGCAGCTCGCGACTAGCGGGGCTCTCCTACGAGCAGTACGTC. V gene TRBV21-1 combines with J gene TRBJ2-7; TRBD2, as called in the table, went unchecked against the DNA. TRBV21-1 is a pseudogene segment. The CDR3 sequence is 16 residues long.

This rearrangement joins TRBV11-2 to TRBJ2-1, with 8 bases fitting TRBD2. CDR1 and CDR2 from the germline V gene are SGHAT and FQNNGV. V lost 4 bases and J lost 7; bases outside the gene matches: 9. The CDR3 spans 15 residues. CDR3 bases: TGTGCCAGCAGCTCTCTCGGGGGGGCCGTTAATGAGCAGTTCTTC. Translated, it gives CASSSLGGAVNEQFF. Full variable domain (remainder filled in from reference TRBV11-2 and TRBJ2-1): EAGVAQSPRYKIIEKRQSVAFWCNPISGHATLYWYQQILGQGPKLLIQFQNNGVVDDSQLPKDRFSAERLKGVDSTLKIQPAKLEDSAVYLCASSSLGGAVNEQFFGPGTRLTVL.

The chain is built from TRBV7-3 and TRBJ1-1; no clear D. Germline loops: CDR1 SGHTA, CDR2 FQGTGA. The CDR3 runs 13 residues. Trimming shortened V by 2 bases and J by 4 bases, and 8 bases separated the two germline ends. Here the CDR3 DNA reads TGTGCCAGCAGCTTAGGAGATGGCACTGAAGCTTTCTTT. This sequence encodes CASSLGDGTEAFF.

The rearrangement links TRBV4-1 to TRBJ1-4; no reliable D call. The CDR3 covers 15 residues. V was cut by 0 bases and J by 8 bases, with 13 bases left in between. Germline CDR1 is MGHRA and CDR2 is YSYEKL. CDR3 sequence (DNA): TGCGCCAGCAGCCAAGAAGGCCCCGGGGAGGAAAAACTGTTTTTT. As protein: CASSQEGPGEEKLFF.